The clone carrying this TCR beta chain has at least ten counts. Its antigen remains unknown. TCRbeta library construction was performed incorporating unique molecular identifiers. Each CDR3 protein is one row after TCRdb ran MiXCR on the PCR reads. The sample consists of 130,000 or so distinct CDR3 sequences, about 9.6% of them appearing once. This specimen belongs to a study of T-cell reconstitution after alpha-beta-depleted transplantation in children. Study-wide findings and caveats: Some patients' high day-60 TCRbeta diversity was attributed to recipient cells surviving conditioning.

Sequenced here: PBMCs, mostly from graft donor cells, sampled 180 days after TCRalphabeta/CD19-depleted stem cell transplant. The TCR was taken from a girl under three years old who had a stem cell transplant for combined immunodeficiency, so the T cells may come from the graft donor.

In DNA, the CDR3 is TGTGCCAGCAGTTACCCGACGGGTCTGAGTTTTCCGCCCCAGCATTTT. Translation: CASSYPTGLSFPPQHF. The chain has TRBV6-5 and TRBJ1-5; D is unresolved. Germline values: CDR1 MNHEY, CDR2 SVGAGI. V lost 2 bases to trimming and J lost 9 bases, with 20 bases between them. The CDR3 runs to 16 residues.